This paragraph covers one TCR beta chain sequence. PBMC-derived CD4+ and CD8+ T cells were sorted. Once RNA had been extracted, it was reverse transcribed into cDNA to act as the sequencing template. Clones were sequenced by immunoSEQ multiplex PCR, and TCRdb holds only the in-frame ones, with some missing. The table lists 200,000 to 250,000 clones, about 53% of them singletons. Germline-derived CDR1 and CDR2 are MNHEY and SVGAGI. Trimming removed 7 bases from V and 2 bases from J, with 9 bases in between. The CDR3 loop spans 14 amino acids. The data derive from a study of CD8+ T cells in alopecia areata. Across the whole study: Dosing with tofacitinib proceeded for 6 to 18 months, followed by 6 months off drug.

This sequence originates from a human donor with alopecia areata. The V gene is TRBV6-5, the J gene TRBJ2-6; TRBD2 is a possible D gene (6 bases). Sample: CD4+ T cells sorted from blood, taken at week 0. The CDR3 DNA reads TGTGCCAGCACCGGCGGGGCTGGGGCCAACGTCCTGACTTTC. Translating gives CASTGGAGANVLTF.